A selection of T cell receptor beta chains follows, all from one sample in a study of OX40 agonist ivuxolimab in advanced cancers. Generated by immunoSEQ multiplex PCR, the TCRdb table keeps only in-frame clones and is missing some. Here the sample spans 95,000 to 150,000 clones, 85% to 90% being singletons. Sequenced here: CD4+ or CD8+ T cells sorted from blood, sampled in a trial of the OX40 agonist ivuxolimab. These TCRs come from an adult with an advanced solid tumor such as melanoma, head and neck, liver or kidney cancer. CDR3s include the opening cysteine and the closing phenylalanine or tryptophan. Fields, in order: D gene, clone size, J gene, V gene, CDR3 DNA, CDR3 protein. D genes are given only for firm matches. Clone size is given for some rows only: seen once, a few or many times, or a class if the clone is expanded.

TRBD1 | - | TRBJ1-1 | TRBV28 | TGTGCCAGTTTTGGACAGGGGGACGCGAACACTGAAGCTTTCTTT | CASFGQGDANTEAFF
- | few | TRBJ2-7 | TRBV25-1 | TGTGCCAGCATAGGTAATGGTTACGAGCAGTACTTC | CASIGNGYEQYF
- | - | TRBJ2-4 | TRBV6-4 | TGTGCCAGCGTTTGGACGGCGGAGGGCAACATTCAGTACTTC | CASVWTAEGNIQYF
TRBD1 | - | TRBJ1-5 | TRBV6-6 | TGTGCCAGCAGTCAAGAGGGACAGGGGCTCAATCAGCCCCAGCATTTT | CASSQEGQGLNQPQHF
- | - | TRBJ1-1 | TRBV29-1 | TGCAGCGACGGTTTCATGAACACTGAAGCTTTCTTT | CSDGFMNTEAFF
- | - | TRBJ2-7 | TRBV5-1 | TGCGCCAGCAGCGCCGGAGGGGTAGGGCCGCATGAGCAGTACTTC | CASSAGGVGPHEQYF
- | - | TRBJ1-2 | TRBV2 | TGTGCCAGCACTTATCCAGCCTACTATGGCTACACCTTC | CASTYPAYYGYTF
- | - | TRBJ2-7 | TRBV7-2 | TGTGCCAGCAGCTTGAGTAGGGGTGGCTCCTACGAGCAGTACTTC | CASSLSRGGSYEQYF
TRBD1 | - | TRBJ1-2 | TRBV28 | TGTGCCAGCAGGGGACAGGGGGCGACCTATGGCTACACCTTC | CASRGQGATYGYTF
- | - | TRBJ2-2 | TRBV18 | TGTGCCAGCTCACCACGATCAGGGGCGTCCACCGGGGAGCTGTTTTTT | CASSPRSGASTGELFF
- | once | TRBJ1-2 | TRBV19 | TGTGCCACCATTCGGACAAGCCTCTCCTATGGCTACACCTTC | CATIRTSLSYGYTF
TRBD1 | few | TRBJ1-6 | TRBV5-4 | TGTGCCAGCAGCGGCACAGGGGGGCCGACAAGCTCCTATAATTCACCCCTCCACTTT | CASSGTGGPTSSYNSPLHF